The clone carrying this T cell receptor beta chain was counted ten times or more. The time point: persistent/refractory GD, antithyroid drugs over 5 years with positive TRAb. The TCR library was made from RNA that had been extracted from PBMCs in TRIzol. Libraries of TCR beta came from iRepertoire HTBI primers plus Arm-PCR of CDR3 regions. TCRdb recomputed calls from the multiplex PCR reads with MiXCR, one row per CDR3 protein. Counted here are about 400,000 distinct CDR3 sequences, less than 25% occurring once; the ten biggest clones make up less than 25%. The sample originates from a study of regulatory T cells in long-lasting Graves disease. The CDR3 contains 13 residues. Looked up from germline, CDR1 is SGHTA and CDR2 is FQGNSA. Trimming took off 4 bases at V and 5 bases at J, with 11 bases between the two ends.

The chain couples TRBV7-2 to TRBJ2-5; maybe TRBD1 (5 bases). Sequences were derived from peripheral blood mononuclear cells (PBMCs), sampled when the disease was refractory, from a patient treated with antithyroid drugs. The receptor was derived from a female donor with Graves disease. CDR3 coding DNA: TGTGCCAGCAGCTCTCAGGGAAGGGAGACCCAGTACTTC. Translating gives CASSSQGRETQYF.